This T cell receptor (beta chain) stems from a study of T cells in Graves' hyperthyroidism and ophthalmopathy. This clonotype was seen only a few times. Active moderate-to-severe ophthalmopathy, Clinical Activity Score at least 3, NOSPECS at least 4, under 3 months' duration. TCR beta CDR3 sequences were amplified from RNA transcripts. Carried out on the TCR CDR3, a first-round RT-PCR used the HTBI primer set. TCRdb passed the multiplex PCR reads through MiXCR, listing each CDR3 protein once. Altogether fewer than 500,000 distinct CDR3 sequences are present, about 14% being singletons, with the ten largest covering around 19%. Deletions cut 1 base from V and 1 base from J, with 8 bases between. Germline V CDR1 and CDR2: SGHNT, YYREEE (reference sequence). This CDR3 region has 14 residues.

Sequencing used blood. This TCR derives from a woman in her twenties or thirties with Graves' ophthalmopathy. The rearrangement links TRBV5-4 to TRBJ2-5; possible D gene TRBD1, 6 bases. CDR3 nucleotide sequence: TGTGCCAGCAGCTTGACAGGGACCCAAGAGACCCAGTACTTC. Residues: CASSLTGTQETQYF.